The entry that follows covers one T cell receptor beta chain sequence. This entry belongs to a study of response to subunit inactivated influenza vaccine. MiXCR, run by TCRdb on the RT-PCR reads, gives a single entry per CDR3 protein. Of about 520,000 distinct CDR3 sequences listed, around 25% are singletons. V was pared by 4 bases and J by 4 bases, with 4 bases of the junction left unmatched. The CDR3 runs to 15 residues. Germline lookup yields CDR1 KGHSH and CDR2 LQKENI. The chain employs TRBV18 and TRBJ2-6, with 7 positions matching TRBD1. This specimen was CD4+ T cells sorted from PBMCs, taken more than 4 days after vaccination. The TCR comes from a man aged 45 to 65 who received an inactivated influenza vaccine. The CDR3, as DNA: TGTGCCAGCTCACGGCGGACAGGAGGGGCCAACGTCCTGACTTTC. Translation gives CASSRRTGGANVLTF. The full variable domain, rest sourced from reference TRBV18 and TRBJ2-6, is NAGVMQNPRHLVRRRGQEARLRCSPMKGHSHVYWYRQLPEEGLKFMVYLQKENIIDESGMPKERFSAEFPKEGPSILRIQQVVRGDSAAYFCASSRRTGGANVLTFGAGSRLTVL.